These 29 T cell receptor beta chains were all obtained from the same sample, sequenced in a study of T-cell memory formation after mild COVID-19. TCRdb redid the calling of the 5' RACE reads with MiXCR, one entry per CDR3 protein. Here the sample spans around 110,000 distinct CDR3 sequences, around 15% being singletons. The specimen sequenced was PBMCs or a T cell subset sorted from them (not recorded which). These receptors all come from a man between 18 and 29 years old who had mild COVID-19 (a few samples of this study predate the infection). Cell type and time point are not known.

Only a few counts were recorded for this clonotype. The chain employs TRBV6-5 and TRBJ1-4; no clear D. CDR3 size: 13 residues. Trimming pared 0 bases from V and 15 bases from J, leaving 14 bases between. The germline gives CDR1 MNHEY, CDR2 SVGAGI. The CDR3 region is CASSYSLGGIMFF. The CDR3, as DNA: TGTGCCAGCAGTTACTCCCTGGGAGGAATAATGTTTTTT.

This clonotype has just a few counts. The V call is TRBV27, the J call TRBJ2-1; maybe TRBD2 (6 bases). Germline V gene lookup returns CDR1 MNHEY and CDR2 SMNVEV (reference sequence). The CDR3 has 13 residues. V shed 6 bases and J shed 6 bases, with 12 bases lying between them. The CDR3 sequence: CASRDGGFNEQFF. CDR3 in DNA: TGTGCCAGCAGGGATGGGGGGTTCAATGAGCAGTTCTTC.

The J gene is TRBJ2-5, the V gene TRBV6-6; no clear D gene. Trimming removed 5 bases at V and 5 bases at J, with 12 bases between. The CDR3 is made up of 13 amino acids. Germline lookup yields CDR1 MNHNY and CDR2 SVGAGI (reference sequence). CDR3 DNA sequence: TGTGCCAGCAGTCGGCCCCCCGAGGAGACCCAGTACTTC. This sequence encodes CASSRPPEETQYF.

This clonotype has only a few counts. V is TRBV5-1 and J is TRBJ2-2; the D gene could be TRBD1 or TRBD2 (5 bases each). Germline V gene sequence: CDR1 SGHRS, CDR2 YFSETQ. The length of the CDR3 is 16 residues. V lost 1 base, J lost 5 bases, and 15 bases lay in between. The CDR3 DNA reads TGCGCCAGCAGCTTGCTCCGGGACCGGGAAACCGGGGAGCTGTTTTTT. Translating gives CASSLLRDRETGELFF.

Ten or more counts support this clonotype. This chain connects TRBV7-9 to TRBJ1-1; a weak D match, TRBD1 (5 bases). The CDR3 extends over 14 amino acids. Germline CDR1 is SEHNR and CDR2 is FQNEAQ (reference sequence). The V and J ends lost 5 bases and 6 bases respectively, with 16 bases between them. CDR3 sequence reads: CASSREQGKAEAFF. The CDR3 DNA sequence: TGTGCCAGCAGCAGGGAGCAGGGTAAGGCTGAAGCTTTCTTT.

The V and J genes are TRBV9 and TRBJ1-5; D gene uncertain. The CDR3 extends over 15 amino acids. With 1 base removed from V and 3 bases from J, the gap between germline ends came to 11 bases. Looked up from germline, CDR1 is SGDLS and CDR2 is YYNGEE. CDR3 in DNA: TGTGCCAGCAGCGTATTAGACGGAAACAATCAGCCCCAGCATTTT. The encoded protein is CASSVLDGNNQPQHF.

The V gene is TRBV27, the J gene TRBJ1-2, with no clear D. This CDR3 contains 14 residues. V was clipped by 5 bases and J by 8 bases, with 18 bases between them. Germline loops: CDR1 MNHEY, CDR2 SMNVEV (reference sequence). In DNA, the CDR3 is TGTGCCAGCAGTCCCGTTGGAGCTGGGGTAGGCTACACCTTC. It codes for CASSPVGAGVGYTF.

This clonotype has just a few counts. The chain recombines TRBV29-1 with TRBJ2-3; D is ambiguous. V shed 2 bases and J shed 0 bases, with 3 bases lying between them. The CDR3 is made up of 12 amino acids. The V gene's germline CDR1 is SQVTM and CDR2 ANQGSEA. The CDR3 is CSVETSTDTQYF. The DNA for the CDR3 is TGCAGCGTTGAAACTAGCACAGATACGCAGTATTTT.

J is TRBJ2-2 and V is TRBV19; D perhaps matches TRBD1 (5 bases). Germline V gives CDR1 LNHDA, CDR2 SQIVND (reference sequence). V lost 8 bases to trimming and J lost 4 bases, with 14 bases between them. The CDR3 is 14 residues long. This chain's CDR3 is CASLSGWSTGELFF. The CDR3, as DNA: TGTGCCAGTCTTTCAGGGTGGAGCACCGGGGAGCTGTTTTTT.

The rearrangement links TRBV10-3 to TRBJ1-5; D remains ambiguous. V was cut by 2 bases and J by 4 bases, with 6 bases left in between. Germline assignment: CDR1 ENHRY and CDR2 SYGVKD. There are 13 residues in the CDR3. CDR3 protein: CAISERQNQPQHF. The CDR3 DNA reads as TGTGCCATCAGTGAGAGGCAGAATCAGCCCCAGCATTTT.

This clonotype has only a few counts. The chain links TRBV10-2 to TRBJ2-7; the match to TRBD2 covers 9 bases. The CDR3 contains 14 residues. The J segment lost 5 bases and the V segment lost 2 bases, leaving 4 bases of the junction unmatched. Germline V gene lookup returns CDR1 WSHSY and CDR2 SAAADI. The CDR3 here is CASSEVAGAHEQYF. Here the CDR3 DNA reads TGCGCCAGCAGTGAGGTAGCGGGGGCCCACGAGCAGTACTTC.

The chain couples TRBV12-3 or TRBV12-4 to TRBJ2-7, with 9 bases aligning to TRBD1. The V and J ends lost 3 bases and 5 bases, in that order; junction bases with no gene match: 5. The CDR3 contains 14 residues. DNA for the CDR3: TGTGCCAGCAGTTTCATGGGACAGGGAGACGAGCAGTACTTC. Translating gives CASSFMGQGDEQYF.

This clonotype was picked up a small number of times. V usage is TRBV5-1 and J usage is TRBJ2-7; D could derive from TRBD1 or TRBD2 (5 bases each). The CDR3 extends over 13 amino acids. Trimming cost V 4 bases and J 7 bases, with 15 bases left between them. Germline CDR1 and CDR2: SGHRS and YFSETQ. CDR3 nucleotides: TGCGCCAGCAGCCTGATGGGGGATTGGGAGCAGTACGTC. It yields the protein CASSLMGDWEQYV.

V is TRBV6-5 and J is TRBJ2-2, with a possible D match to TRBD2 (5 bases). Germline CDR1 and CDR2: MNHEY and SVGAGI. The CDR3 consists of 13 residues. Trimming shortened V by 4 bases and J by 7 bases, and 10 bases separated the two germline ends. DNA for the CDR3: TGTGCCAGCAGTTGGCAGGCGGGCGGGGAGCTGTTTTTT. Protein product: CASSWQAGGELFF.

In this sample, this clonotype turned up many times. This chain joins TRBV7-9 and TRBJ2-2; a weak D match, TRBD1 (6 bases). The germline CDR1 and CDR2 sequences are SEHNR and FQNEAQ (reference sequence). The germline V and J ends were trimmed by 3 bases and 6 bases, with 14 bases remaining between them. The CDR3 extends over 15 amino acids. CDR3 region: CASSFPQGKSGELFF. The CDR3 nucleotides read TGTGCCAGCAGCTTCCCCCAGGGGAAGTCCGGGGAGCTGTTTTTT. The whole variable domain, filled in from reference TRBV7-9 and TRBJ2-2, reads DTGVSQNPRHKITKRGQNVTFRCDPISEHNRLYWYRQTLGQGPEFLTYFQNEAQLEKSRLLSDRFSAERPKGSFSTLEIQRTEQGDSAMYLCASSFPQGKSGELFFGEGSRLTVL.

The V and J genes are TRBV11-2 and TRBJ2-5; TRBD1 aligns across 7 bases. The CDR3 contains 14 residues. The germline V gene encodes CDR1 SGHAT and CDR2 FQNNGV. Unmatched junction bases numbered 5, after V lost 6 bases and J lost 1 base. CDR3 sequence: CASRPAGGQETQYF. The DNA for the CDR3 is TGTGCCAGCAGACCTGCAGGGGGCCAAGAGACCCAGTACTTC. Based on the CDR3 plus reference TRBV11-2 and TRBJ2-5, the full variable domain is EAGVAQSPRYKIIEKRQSVAFWCNPISGHATLYWYQQILGQGPKLLIQFQNNGVVDDSQLPKDRFSAERLKGVDSTLKIQPAKLEDSAVYLCASRPAGGQETQYFGPGTRLLVL.

J is TRBJ2-3 and V is TRBV9, with 7 bases that match TRBD2. Losses at the gene ends were 3 bases for V and 1 base for J; bases not matched to a gene: 8. The CDR3 covers 16 residues. Germline loops: CDR1 SGDLS, CDR2 YYNGEE. CDR3: CASSEGRTSGTDTQYF. As DNA, the CDR3 is TGTGCCAGCAGCGAGGGGAGAACTAGCGGCACAGATACGCAGTATTTT. The full variable domain, rest sourced from reference TRBV9 and TRBJ2-3, is DSGVTQTPKHLITATGQRVTLRCSPRSGDLSVYWYQQSLDQGLQFLIQYYNGEERAKGNILERFSAQQFPDLHSELNLSSLELGDSALYFCASSEGRTSGTDTQYFGPGTRLTVL.

This clonotype was counted only a few times. The chain couples TRBV4-3 to TRBJ2-7; 12 bases are shared with TRBD1. The CDR3 runs 15 residues. V lost 4 bases and J lost 3; bases outside the gene matches: 4. Looked up from germline, CDR1 is LGHNA and CDR2 is YSLEER. This CDR3 is CASSLGTGGFYEQYF. In nucleotides, the CDR3 is TGCGCCAGCAGCCTCGGGACAGGGGGCTTCTACGAGCAGTACTTC.

Many counts were recorded for this clonotype. The chain combines TRBV9 with TRBJ2-3; D possibly corresponds to TRBD1 (5 bases). The CDR3 runs 17 residues. V was pared by 0 bases and J by 2 bases, with 16 bases between. Germline CDR1 is SGDLS and CDR2 is YYNGEE. The CDR3 loop is CASSVGQVGPPTDTQYF. CDR3 DNA sequence: TGTGCCAGCAGCGTAGGCCAGGTGGGGCCCCCCACAGATACGCAGTATTTT.

The J gene is TRBJ1-2, the V gene TRBV9; TRBD1 is a possible D gene (5 bases). Trimming removed 0 bases at V and 7 bases at J, with 22 bases between. Germline V gives CDR1 SGDLS, CDR2 YYNGEE. This CDR3 spans 17 amino acids. The CDR3 spells CASSVGREQGSFGGYTF. The CDR3 DNA reads TGTGCCAGCAGCGTAGGGCGTGAGCAGGGCTCGTTCGGTGGCTACACCTTC. Filled out from reference TRBV9 and TRBJ1-2, the complete variable domain reads DSGVTQTPKHLITATGQRVTLRCSPRSGDLSVYWYQQSLDQGLQFLIQYYNGEERAKGNILERFSAQQFPDLHSELNLSSLELGDSALYFCASSVGREQGSFGGYTFGSGTRLTVV.

The J gene is TRBJ1-1, the V gene TRBV7-2; TRBD1 matches 7 bases. This CDR3 spans 17 amino acids. The germline CDR1 and CDR2 sequences are SGHTA and FQGNSA. Trimming took 3 bases from V and 0 from J; bases not matched to a gene: 10. CDR3 loop: CASSFFGRGFMNTEAFF. In DNA form, the CDR3 reads TGTGCCAGCAGCTTCTTCGGCAGGGGGTTTATGAACACTGAAGCTTTCTTT.

V is TRBV4-3 and J is TRBJ1-6; 9 bases are a match to TRBD1. Germline V gives CDR1 LGHNA, CDR2 YSLEER. Trimming at V came to 4 bases and at J to 10 bases, leaving 8 bases not matched to a gene. The CDR3 consists of 15 residues. CDR3 sequence: CASSLQQGADSPLHF. The CDR3 coding sequence is TGCGCCAGCAGCCTACAACAGGGGGCGGACTCACCCCTCCACTTT.

J is TRBJ2-3 and V is TRBV10-2; the D call may be TRBD1 or TRBD2 (5 bases each). CDR1 is WSHSY, CDR2 SAAADI, per germline. The CDR3 runs 14 residues. V was shortened by 1 base and J by 0 bases, with 5 bases between the two germline ends. CDR3 bases: TGCGCCAGCAGTGAGTGGGGGAGCACAGATACGCAGTATTTT. It translates to CASSEWGSTDTQYF.

The CDR3 protein is CAWSNPGELGKETQYF. The CDR3 DNA is TGTGCCTGGAGCAACCCGGGGGAACTGGGTAAAGAGACCCAGTACTTC. The gene calls are TRBV30 and TRBJ2-5, with D perhaps matching TRBD2 (6 bases). This CDR3 contains 16 residues. CDR1 GTSNPN and CDR2 SVGIG come from the germline V gene (reference sequence). V was pared by 3 bases and J by 3 bases, with 20 bases between.

The chain employs TRBV6-5 and TRBJ2-2, with a possible D match to TRBD1 (6 bases). Looked up from germline, CDR1 is MNHEY and CDR2 is SVGAGI. Trimming left V 6 bases short and J 2 bases short, with 19 bases between. This CDR3 is 17 amino acids long. The CDR3 DNA sequence: TGTGCCAGCAGCTACGGGACCCTGGACAGTAACACCGGGGAGCTGTTTTTT. Protein product: CASSYGTLDSNTGELFF.

The chain joins TRBV4-1 to TRBJ2-2; the D is unclear. Germline assignment: CDR1 MGHRA and CDR2 YSYEKL. V was cut by 7 bases and J by 0 bases, with 6 bases left in between. CDR3 length: 13 amino acids. The CDR3 DNA sequence: TGCGCCAGCACCCCCGCGAACACCGGGGAGCTGTTTTTT. Amino acid sequence: CASTPANTGELFF.

In this sample, this clonotype turned up many times. The chain is built from TRBV6-4 and TRBJ2-2; a possible D gene is TRBD1 (6 bases). The length of the CDR3 is 16 residues. Trimming stripped 4 bases from V and 0 bases from J, with 12 bases between. Germline V gene data show CDR1 as MRHNA and CDR2 as SNTAGT. CDR3 loop: CASSVAQGANTGELFF. Here the CDR3 DNA reads TGTGCCAGCAGTGTTGCACAGGGCGCGAACACCGGGGAGCTGTTTTTT.

The chain joins TRBV12-3 or TRBV12-4 to TRBJ1-2; perhaps TRBD1 as D (6 bases). The germline V and J ends were trimmed by 3 bases and 6 bases, with 14 bases remaining between them. This CDR3 has 14 residues. CDR3 protein: CASSLVAAGDGYTF. CDR3 DNA: TGTGCCAGCAGTTTGGTCGCGGCAGGGGATGGCTACACCTTC.

This clonotype came up many times. The rearrangement links TRBV15 to TRBJ2-7; tentative D call: TRBD1 (5 bases). Germline V lookup: CDR1 LNHNV, CDR2 YYDKDF (reference sequence). The CDR3 totals 13 residues. Trimming left V 6 bases short and J 2 bases short, with 11 bases between. The CDR3 spells CATRPGYAYEQYF. CDR3 nucleotide sequence: TGTGCCACCAGGCCAGGGTATGCCTACGAGCAGTACTTC.